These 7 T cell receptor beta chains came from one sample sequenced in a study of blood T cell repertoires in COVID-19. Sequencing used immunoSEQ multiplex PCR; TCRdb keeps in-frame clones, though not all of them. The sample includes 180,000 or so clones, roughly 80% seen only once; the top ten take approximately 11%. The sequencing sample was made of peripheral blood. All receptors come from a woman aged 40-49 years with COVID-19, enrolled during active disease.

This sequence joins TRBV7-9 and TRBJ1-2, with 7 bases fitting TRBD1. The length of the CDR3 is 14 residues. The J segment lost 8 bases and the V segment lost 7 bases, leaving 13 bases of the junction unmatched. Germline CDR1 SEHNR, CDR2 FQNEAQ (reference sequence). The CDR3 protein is CASISGTAHKGYTF. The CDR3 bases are TGTGCCAGCATAAGTGGGACAGCCCATAAGGGCTACACCTTC.

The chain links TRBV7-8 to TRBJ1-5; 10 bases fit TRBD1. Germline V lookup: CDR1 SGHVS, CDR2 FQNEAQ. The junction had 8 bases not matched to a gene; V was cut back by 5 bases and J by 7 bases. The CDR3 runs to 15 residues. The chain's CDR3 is CASSKGTGDNQPQHF. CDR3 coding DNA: TGTGCCAGCAGCAAAGGGACAGGGGATAACCAGCCCCAGCATTTT.

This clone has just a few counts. The DNA of the CDR3 is TGTGCCATCAGTGCGGGAATCTCTAACTATGGCTACACCTTC. Its protein product is CAISAGISNYGYTF. This sequence joins TRBV10-3 and TRBJ1-2; D not certain. Germline V gene data show CDR1 as ENHRY and CDR2 as SYGVKD. This CDR3 is 14 amino acids long. Trimming pared 4 bases from V and 0 bases from J, leaving 9 bases between.

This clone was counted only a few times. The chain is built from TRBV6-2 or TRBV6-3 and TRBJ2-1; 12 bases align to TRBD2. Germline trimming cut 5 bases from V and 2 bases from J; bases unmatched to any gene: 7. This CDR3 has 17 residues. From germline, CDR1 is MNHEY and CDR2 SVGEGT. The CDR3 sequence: CASSRASGGAAYNEQFF. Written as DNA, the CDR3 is TGTGCCAGCAGTCGGGCTAGCGGGGGGGCCGCCTACAATGAGCAGTTCTTC.

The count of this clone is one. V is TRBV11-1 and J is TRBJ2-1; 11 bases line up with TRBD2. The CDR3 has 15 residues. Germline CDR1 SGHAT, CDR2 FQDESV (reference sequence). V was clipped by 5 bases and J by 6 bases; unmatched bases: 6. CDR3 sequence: CASSTTSGAFNEQFF. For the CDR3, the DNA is TGTGCCAGCAGCACGACTAGCGGGGCCTTCAATGAGCAGTTCTTC.

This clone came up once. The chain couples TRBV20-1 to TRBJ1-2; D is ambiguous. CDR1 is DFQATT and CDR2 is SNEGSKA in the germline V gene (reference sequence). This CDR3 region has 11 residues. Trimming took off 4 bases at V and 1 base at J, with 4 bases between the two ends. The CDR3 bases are TGCAGTGCTACGGTTAACTATGGCTACACCTTC. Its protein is CSATVNYGYTF.

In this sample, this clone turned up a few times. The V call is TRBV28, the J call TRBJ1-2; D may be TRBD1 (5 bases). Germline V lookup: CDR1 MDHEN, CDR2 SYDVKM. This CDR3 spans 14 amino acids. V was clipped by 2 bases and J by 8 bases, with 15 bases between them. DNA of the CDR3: TGTGCCAGCAGTTTAGAGGGACTGACGAGGGGCTACACCTTC. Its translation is CASSLEGLTRGYTF.